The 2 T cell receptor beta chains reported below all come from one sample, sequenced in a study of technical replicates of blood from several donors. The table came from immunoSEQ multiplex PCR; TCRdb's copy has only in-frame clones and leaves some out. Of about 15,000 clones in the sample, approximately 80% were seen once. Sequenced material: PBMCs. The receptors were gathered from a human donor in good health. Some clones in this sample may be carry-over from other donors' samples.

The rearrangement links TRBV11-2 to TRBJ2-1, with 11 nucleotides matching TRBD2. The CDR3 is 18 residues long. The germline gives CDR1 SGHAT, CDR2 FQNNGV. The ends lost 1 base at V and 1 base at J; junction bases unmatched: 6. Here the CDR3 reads CASSLGDASGRSYNEQFF. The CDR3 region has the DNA TGTGCCAGCAGCTTAGGTGACGCTAGCGGGAGGTCCTACAATGAGCAGTTCTTC.

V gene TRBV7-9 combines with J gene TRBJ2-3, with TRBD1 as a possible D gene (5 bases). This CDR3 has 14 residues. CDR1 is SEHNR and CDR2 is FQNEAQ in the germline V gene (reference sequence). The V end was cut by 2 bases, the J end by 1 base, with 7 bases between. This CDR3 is CASSLSQGTDTQYF. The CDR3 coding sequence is TGTGCCAGCAGCTTATCACAGGGCACAGATACGCAGTATTTT.